This TCR beta chain was sequenced in a study of beta chain features in type 1 diabetes. Points from the study as a whole: VDJ junctions in type 1 diabetes patients carried more deletions and fewer insertions. Shortening of TCRB CDR3s, moderate but significant, appeared in all four CD4+ subsets of Type 1 diabetes patients.

Of the isolated RNA, all was reverse transcribed, and so the sequenced material was expressed TCRB transcripts. Profiling relied on immunoSEQ multiplex PCR, and the TCRdb table lists in-frame clones only, not all of them. Here the sample spans more than 300,000 clones, 10% to 15% being singletons. This clone was picked up a small number of times. Its antigen is undetermined. The CDR3 is 13 residues long. The germline CDR1 and CDR2 sequences are SGHNT and YYREEE (reference sequence). V gave up 4 bases and J gave up 1 base, with 8 bases separating them. The sequenced sample consisted of naive CD4+ T cells from blood. The rearrangement joins TRBV5-4 to TRBJ2-5; TRBD1 is a possible D gene (5 bases). This receptor was identified in a woman between 18 and 30 years old with type 1 diabetes. The CDR3 DNA sequence: TGTGCCAGCAGCAAGACAGTCCAAGAGACCCAGTACTTC. Its protein product is CASSKTVQETQYF.